These 16 T cell receptor beta chains were all obtained from the same sample, sequenced in a study of CD8 T cells in ankylosing spondylitis. Their antigens remain unidentified. TCRdb recomputed calls from the 5' RACE reads with MiXCR, one row per CDR3 protein. The data show around 540,000 distinct CDR3 sequences, more than 9.5% seen once. Whole-study findings and limits: A TCR beta motif of 7 to 9 highly homologous variants seemed to mark ankylosing spondylitis blood.

Sequenced: blood, either unsorted or a sorted T cell fraction (not recorded which). These receptors were taken from a male donor with ankylosing spondylitis.

The CDR3 nucleotides read TGTGCCAGCAGCTTATATCGGGATCTCTCCTACGAGCAGTACTTC. Encoded protein: CASSLYRDLSYEQYF. This sequence joins TRBV11-2 and TRBJ2-7, with a possible D match to TRBD2 (5 bases). Looked up from germline, CDR1 is SGHAT and CDR2 is FQNNGV. This CDR3 contains 15 residues. V was trimmed by 2 bases and J by 0 bases, leaving 11 bases between them.

This clonotype has only a few counts. This chain joins TRBV20-1 and TRBJ2-3; D may correspond to TRBD1 or TRBD2 (5 bases each). The germline V gene encodes CDR1 DFQATT and CDR2 SNEGSKA (reference sequence). V was clipped by 4 bases and J by 6 bases, with 20 bases between them. There are 15 residues in the CDR3. The CDR3 loop reads CSANRDERNSDTQYF. The CDR3 bases are TGCAGTGCTAACCGGGACGAACGGAATTCCGATACGCAGTATTTT.

The J gene is TRBJ2-1, the V gene TRBV6-2 or TRBV6-3, with D possibly being TRBD2 (5 bases). The CDR3 has 15 residues. Per the germline V gene, CDR1 is MNHEY and CDR2 is SVGEGT. V was trimmed by 0 bases and J by 6 bases, leaving 12 bases between them. CDR3 residues: CASSYSGLLGNEQFF. DNA of the CDR3: TGTGCCAGCAGTTACTCCGGACTCCTGGGCAATGAGCAGTTCTTC.

This sequence joins TRBV10-1 and TRBJ2-7, with 8 bases aligning to TRBD2. V lost 4 bases and J lost 3; bases outside the gene matches: 8. Germline V gene data show CDR1 as WNHNN and CDR2 as SYGVQD (reference sequence). The CDR3 sequence is 15 residues long. The CDR3 nucleotides read TGCGCCAGCAGTGGGGGACTAGTCGGAGGCTACGAGCAGTACTTC. Its protein is CASSGGLVGGYEQYF.

This clonotype was counted at least ten times. V gene TRBV3-1 combines with J gene TRBJ2-1; D gene uncertain. Germline lookup yields CDR1 LGHDT and CDR2 YNNKEL (reference sequence). V lost 0 bases and J lost 7, with 10 bases in between. The CDR3 extends over 14 amino acids. In DNA form, the CDR3 reads TGTGCCAGCAGCCAAGATCTAGTACAAAATGAGCAGTTCTTC. It is translated as CASSQDLVQNEQFF.

A few counts support this clonotype. CDR3 region: CASSQDPFDQGNQPQHF. CDR3 in DNA: TGCGCCAGCAGCCAAGACCCCTTTGATCAGGGCAATCAGCCCCAGCATTTT. The V call is TRBV4-1, the J call TRBJ1-5; D ambiguous. Trimming removed 0 bases at V and 2 bases at J, with 14 bases between. CDR3 length: 17 amino acids. Germline lookup yields CDR1 MGHRA and CDR2 YSYEKL.

This clonotype showed up just a few times. The chain employs TRBV5-1 and TRBJ1-6; D uncertain. CDR1 is SGHRS and CDR2 is YFSETQ in the germline V gene. The CDR3 extends over 15 amino acids. The V end was cut by 0 bases, the J end by 11 bases, with 15 bases between. CDR3 bases: TGCGCCAGCAGCTTGGGCATCGGGGAAGTTGCACCCCTCCACTTT. Residues: CASSLGIGEVAPLHF.

This clonotype has a count of ten or more. The rearrangement uses TRBV10-2 and TRBJ2-5; weak D call: TRBD1 (6 bases). The V and J ends lost 1 base and 4 bases respectively, with 19 bases between them. Germline CDR1 and CDR2: WSHSY and SAAADI. CDR3 length equals 17 residues. DNA for the CDR3: TGCGCCAGCAGTGAGTTGGGGGCAGGAATATTCGGAGAGACCCAGTACTTC. Its protein product is CASSELGAGIFGETQYF.

Only one count was recorded for this clonotype. The rearrangement joins TRBV10-3 to TRBJ2-3, with D unresolved. The germline CDR1 and CDR2 sequences are ENHRY and SYGVKD. Trimming cost V 8 bases and J 2 bases, with 17 bases left between them. CDR3 length: 15 residues. The CDR3 DNA reads as TGTGCCATCCCCGTTTCGGCGGCTAACACAGATACGCAGTATTTT. This gives the protein CAIPVSAANTDTQYF.

This clonotype was observed a handful of times. This chain joins TRBV12-3 or TRBV12-4 and TRBJ2-2, with D perhaps matching TRBD2 (5 bases). V gave up 2 bases and J gave up 1 base, with 5 bases separating them. CDR3 size: 14 residues. DNA of the CDR3: TGTGCCAGCAGTTTAAGCGGGAACACCGGGGAGCTGTTTTTT. It specifies CASSLSGNTGELFF.

This chain links TRBV27 with TRBJ1-1; D may be TRBD1 (6 bases). V lost 2 bases to trimming and J lost 1 base, with 8 bases between them. The length of the CDR3 is 14 residues. CDR1 and CDR2 (germline): MNHEY, SMNVEV (reference sequence). DNA for the CDR3: TGTGCCAGCAGTTTAAACAGGGAGAACACTGAAGCTTTCTTT. Translation: CASSLNRENTEAFF.

This clonotype was observed a handful of times. The chain joins TRBV5-1 to TRBJ2-7, with a tentative D call TRBD1 (6 bases). The V gene lost 7 bases and the J gene lost 5 bases, with 13 bases spanning the gap. Germline CDR1 and CDR2: SGHRS and YFSETQ. This CDR3 spans 12 amino acids. CDR3 amino acids: CASSRKGDEQYF. In DNA, the CDR3 is TGCGCCAGCTCCCGAAAGGGGGACGAGCAGTACTTC.

This clonotype was detected only a few times. V is TRBV2 and J is TRBJ2-3, with 9 bases lining up with TRBD1. With V trimmed by 5 bases and J by 0 bases, 6 bases remained unmatched. Germline V lookup: CDR1 SNHLY, CDR2 FYNNEI. The CDR3 sequence is 16 residues long. In nucleotides, the CDR3 is TGTGCCAGCAGTCCAGGGACAGGGCAAAGCACAGATACGCAGTATTTT. Translating gives CASSPGTGQSTDTQYF.

J is TRBJ2-1 and V is TRBV6-2 or TRBV6-3; TRBD2 matches 8 bases. The CDR3 runs to 17 residues. J was trimmed by 0 bases and V by 3 bases; bases with no gene match: 7. The V gene's germline CDR1 is MNHEY and CDR2 SVGEGT. CDR3 amino acids: CASSYLTGGSSYNEQFF. DNA for the CDR3: TGTGCCAGCAGTTATCTAACGGGAGGGAGCTCCTACAATGAGCAGTTCTTC.

This clonotype was seen a handful of times. V gene TRBV12-3 or TRBV12-4 combines with J gene TRBJ1-2; a possible D gene is TRBD1 (6 bases). The CDR3 length is 17 residues. The germline V and J ends were trimmed by 7 bases and 4 bases, with 25 bases remaining between them. For the CDR3, the DNA is TGTGCCAGCACCCGAGGAGGACAGAGCTCCTATATCTATGGCTACACCTTC. Its translation is CASTRGGQSSYIYGYTF.

This sequence joins TRBV4-1 and TRBJ2-7; TRBD2 matches 7 bases. With V trimmed by 1 base and J by 6 bases, 6 bases remained unmatched. Germline V lookup: CDR1 MGHRA, CDR2 YSYEKL. There are 14 residues in the CDR3. The CDR3 spells CASSQAGGSGEQYV. The DNA for the CDR3 is TGCGCCAGCAGCCAAGCGGGCGGGAGTGGCGAGCAGTACGTC.